This T cell receptor beta chain was retrieved from a study of technical replicates of blood from several donors (dated by TCRdb to the late 2010s). A remark on this clone: It has no known antigen specificity. No per-base quality is available; no much larger clone lies one base away.

The library was made by the immunoSEQ multiplex PCR assay. TCRdb re-hosts the immuneACCESS table, in-frame sequences only. Its copies lack some clones; in the studies checked, an unresolved V gene accounts for under half of them, and the cause for the rest is not known. This sample comprises roughly 56,000 clones, approximately 87% of them detected only once. Of the sample, about 5.2% is held by the ten largest clones. The clonotype was recovered from a human donor in good health. Some clones in this sample may be carry-over from other donors' samples. Sequenced sample: PBMCs.

The CDR3: CASSITGVSGANVLTF. The bases read TGTGCCAGTAGTATCACAGGGGTCTCTGGGGCCAACGTCCTGACTTTC. The receptor chain draws on TRBV19 and TRBJ2-6, with 7 middle bases fitting TRBD1. The germline V gene encodes CDR1 LNHDA and CDR2 SQIVND (reference sequence). Reading from cysteine to phenylalanine, the CDR3 counts 16 amino acids. The retained sequence is limited to the CDR3, 48 bases, with the frame set at the first base. The V end gives up 3 bases and the J end 0 bases, leaving 2 bases in the junction not matched to a gene.